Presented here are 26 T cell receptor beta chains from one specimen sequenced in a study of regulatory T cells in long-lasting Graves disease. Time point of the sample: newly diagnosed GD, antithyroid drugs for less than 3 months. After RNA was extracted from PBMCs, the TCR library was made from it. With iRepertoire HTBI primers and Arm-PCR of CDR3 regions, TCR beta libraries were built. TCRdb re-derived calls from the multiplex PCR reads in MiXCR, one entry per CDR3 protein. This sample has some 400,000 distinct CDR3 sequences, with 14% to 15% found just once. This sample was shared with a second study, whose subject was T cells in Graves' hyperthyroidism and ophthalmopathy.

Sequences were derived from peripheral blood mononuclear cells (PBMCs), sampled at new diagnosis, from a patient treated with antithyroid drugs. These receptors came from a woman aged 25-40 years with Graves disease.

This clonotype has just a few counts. The CDR3 DNA is TGTGCCAGCAGCCAAGAGGCCCAGGGGCCCCAGCATTTT. Translated: CASSQEAQGPQHF. The rearrangement links TRBV14 to TRBJ1-5; tentatively, D is TRBD1 (5 bases). The ends were cut back, 0 bases at V and 9 bases at J, with 9 bases in the middle. CDR1 is SGHDN and CDR2 is FVKESK in the germline V gene. CDR3 length equals 13 residues. The full variable domain, with the rest looked up from reference TRBV14 and TRBJ1-5, is EAGVTQFPSHSVIEKGQTVTLRCDPISGHDNLYWYRRVMGKEIKFLLHFVKESKQDESGMPNNRFLAERTGGTYSTLKVQPAELEDSGVYFCASSQEAQGPQHFGDGTRLSIL.

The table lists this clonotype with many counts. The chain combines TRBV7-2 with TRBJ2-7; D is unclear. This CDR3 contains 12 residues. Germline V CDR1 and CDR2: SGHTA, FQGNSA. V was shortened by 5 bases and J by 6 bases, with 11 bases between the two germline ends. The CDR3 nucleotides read TGTGCCAGCAGCCTAACGAGGACCGAGCAGTACTTC. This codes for CASSLTRTEQYF.

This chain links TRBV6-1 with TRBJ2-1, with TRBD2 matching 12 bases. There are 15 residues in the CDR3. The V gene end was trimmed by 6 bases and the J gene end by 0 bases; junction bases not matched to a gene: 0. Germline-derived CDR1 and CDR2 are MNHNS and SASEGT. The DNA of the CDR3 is TGTGCCAGCAGACTAGCGGGAGGCTCCTACAATGAGCAGTTCTTC. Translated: CASRLAGGSYNEQFF.

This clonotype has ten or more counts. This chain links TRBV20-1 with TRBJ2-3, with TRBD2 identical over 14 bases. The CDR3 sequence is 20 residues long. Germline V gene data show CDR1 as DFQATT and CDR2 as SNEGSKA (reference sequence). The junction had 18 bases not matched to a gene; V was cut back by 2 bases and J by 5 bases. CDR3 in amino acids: CSARTIYPVPGLAGEDTQYF. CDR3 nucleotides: TGCAGTGCTAGAACTATCTACCCGGTCCCGGGACTAGCGGGAGAAGATACGCAGTATTTT.

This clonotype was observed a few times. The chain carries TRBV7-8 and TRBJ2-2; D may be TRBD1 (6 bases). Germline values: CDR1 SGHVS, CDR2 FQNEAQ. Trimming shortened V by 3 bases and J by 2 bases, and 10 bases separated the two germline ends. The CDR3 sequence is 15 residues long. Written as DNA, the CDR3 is TGTGCCAGCAGCTTCGGACAGCTTAACACCGGGGAGCTGTTTTTT. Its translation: CASSFGQLNTGELFF.

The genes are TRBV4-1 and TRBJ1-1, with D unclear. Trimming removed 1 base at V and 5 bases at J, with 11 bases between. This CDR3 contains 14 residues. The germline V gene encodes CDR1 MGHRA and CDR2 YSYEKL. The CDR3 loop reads CASSQGVVRTEAFF. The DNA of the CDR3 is TGCGCCAGCAGCCAAGGAGTAGTAAGAACTGAAGCTTTCTTT.

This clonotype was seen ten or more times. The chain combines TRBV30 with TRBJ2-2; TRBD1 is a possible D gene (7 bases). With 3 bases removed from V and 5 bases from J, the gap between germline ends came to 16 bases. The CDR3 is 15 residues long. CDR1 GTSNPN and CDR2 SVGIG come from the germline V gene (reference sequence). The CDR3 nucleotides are TGTGCCTGGAGCGAAAGGGGGCGGGAAACCGGGGAGCTGTTTTTT. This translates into CAWSERGRETGELFF.

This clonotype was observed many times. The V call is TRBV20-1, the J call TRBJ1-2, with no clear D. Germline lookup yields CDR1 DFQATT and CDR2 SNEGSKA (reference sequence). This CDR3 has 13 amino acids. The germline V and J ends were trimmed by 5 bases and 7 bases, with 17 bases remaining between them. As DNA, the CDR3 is TGCAGTGCTCCTCCGACCTCTTTGGGTGGCTACACCTTC. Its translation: CSAPPTSLGGYTF.

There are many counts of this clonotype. For the CDR3, the DNA is TGCAGCGTTGAAGGACAGGGGGTAATTTCTGAGTTCTTC. Its translation: CSVEGQGVISEFF. The chain uses TRBV29-1 and TRBJ2-1, with TRBD1 matching over 9 bases. Germline V gives CDR1 SQVTM, CDR2 ANQGSEA. The CDR3 extends over 13 amino acids. Trimming cost V 1 base and J 14 bases; bases outside gene matches: 9.

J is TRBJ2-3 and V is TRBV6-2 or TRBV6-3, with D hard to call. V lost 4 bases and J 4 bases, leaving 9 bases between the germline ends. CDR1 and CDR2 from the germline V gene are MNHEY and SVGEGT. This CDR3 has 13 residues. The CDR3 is CASSSIRADTQYF. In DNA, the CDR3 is TGTGCCAGCAGTTCCATCCGGGCAGATACGCAGTATTTT.

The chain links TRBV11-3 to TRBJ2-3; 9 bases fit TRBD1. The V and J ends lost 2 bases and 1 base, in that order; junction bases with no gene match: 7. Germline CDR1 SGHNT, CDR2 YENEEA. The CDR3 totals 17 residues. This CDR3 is CASSLLTGGLGTDTQYF. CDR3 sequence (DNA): TGTGCCAGCAGCTTACTAACAGGGGGCCTCGGCACAGATACGCAGTATTTT.

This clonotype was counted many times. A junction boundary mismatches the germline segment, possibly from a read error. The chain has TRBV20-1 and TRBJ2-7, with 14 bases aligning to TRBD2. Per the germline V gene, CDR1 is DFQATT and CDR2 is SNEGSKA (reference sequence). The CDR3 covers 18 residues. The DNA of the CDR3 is TGCAGTGCCAGAGACCCTACGACTAGCGGGAGGGGCTCCTACGAGCAGTACTTC. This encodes CSARDPTTSGRGSYEQYF.

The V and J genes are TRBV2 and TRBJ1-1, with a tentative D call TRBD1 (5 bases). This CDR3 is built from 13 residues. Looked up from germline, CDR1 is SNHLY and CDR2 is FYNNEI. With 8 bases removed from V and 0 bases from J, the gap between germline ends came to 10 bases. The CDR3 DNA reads TGTGCCAGCCCCTGGGGGGTGAACACTGAAGCTTTCTTT. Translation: CASPWGVNTEAFF.

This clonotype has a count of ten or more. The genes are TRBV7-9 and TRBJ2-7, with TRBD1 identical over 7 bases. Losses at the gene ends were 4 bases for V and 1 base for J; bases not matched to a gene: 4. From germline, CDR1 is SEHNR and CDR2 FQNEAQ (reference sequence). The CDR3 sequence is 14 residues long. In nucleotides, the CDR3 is TGTGCCAGCAGCTCGACAGGGAATTCCTACGAGCAGTACTTC. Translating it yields CASSSTGNSYEQYF. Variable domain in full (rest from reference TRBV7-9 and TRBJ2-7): DTGVSQNPRHKITKRGQNVTFRCDPISEHNRLYWYRQTLGQGPEFLTYFQNEAQLEKSRLLSDRFSAERPKGSFSTLEIQRTEQGDSAMYLCASSSTGNSYEQYFGPGTRLTVT.

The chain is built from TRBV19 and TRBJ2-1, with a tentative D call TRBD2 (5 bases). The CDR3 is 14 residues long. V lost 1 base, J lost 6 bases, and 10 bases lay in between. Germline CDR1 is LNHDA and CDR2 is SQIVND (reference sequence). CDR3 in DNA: TGTGCCAGTAGTATAGGAGGTCTAGCCAATGAGCAGTTCTTC. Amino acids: CASSIGGLANEQFF.

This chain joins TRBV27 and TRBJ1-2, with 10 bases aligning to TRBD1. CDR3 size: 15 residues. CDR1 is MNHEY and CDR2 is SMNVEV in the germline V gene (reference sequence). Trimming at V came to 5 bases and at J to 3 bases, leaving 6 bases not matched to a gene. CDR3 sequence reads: CASSPTGGDYYGYTF. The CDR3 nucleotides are TGTGCCAGCAGTCCGACAGGGGGCGATTACTATGGCTACACCTTC.

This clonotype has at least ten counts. CDR3 in DNA: TGTGCCTGGAGTGGGGATCCCTACGAGCAGTACTTC. Amino acids: CAWSGDPYEQYF. This chain joins TRBV30 and TRBJ2-7; D is unresolved. The CDR3 sequence is 12 residues long. Trimming removed 1 base from V and 2 bases from J, with 6 bases in between. Germline CDR1 is GTSNPN and CDR2 is SVGIG (reference sequence).

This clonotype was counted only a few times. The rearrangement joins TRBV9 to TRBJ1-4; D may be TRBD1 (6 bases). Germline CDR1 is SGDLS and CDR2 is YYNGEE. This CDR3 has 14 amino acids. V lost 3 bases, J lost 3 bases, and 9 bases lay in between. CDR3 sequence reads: CASSASGANEKLFF. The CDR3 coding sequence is TGTGCCAGCAGCGCCTCAGGGGCTAATGAAAAACTGTTTTTT.

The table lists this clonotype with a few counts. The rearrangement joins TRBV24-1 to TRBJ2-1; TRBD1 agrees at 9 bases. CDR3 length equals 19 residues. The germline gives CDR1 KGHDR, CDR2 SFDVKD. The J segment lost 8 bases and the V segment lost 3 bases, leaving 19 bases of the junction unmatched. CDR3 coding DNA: TGTGCCACCAGTGATCTTGGGGGGACAGGGAGAGAGGGATACGATGAGCAGTTCTTC. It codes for CATSDLGGTGREGYDEQFF.

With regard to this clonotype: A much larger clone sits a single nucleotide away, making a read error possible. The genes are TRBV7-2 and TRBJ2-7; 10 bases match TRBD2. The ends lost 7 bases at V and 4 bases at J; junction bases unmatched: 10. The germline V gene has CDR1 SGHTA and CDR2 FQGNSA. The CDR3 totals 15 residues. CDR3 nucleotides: TGTGCCAGCAAGTCCCTTGGGACTAGCGTGTACGAGCAGTACTTC. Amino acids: CASKSLGTSVYEQYF.

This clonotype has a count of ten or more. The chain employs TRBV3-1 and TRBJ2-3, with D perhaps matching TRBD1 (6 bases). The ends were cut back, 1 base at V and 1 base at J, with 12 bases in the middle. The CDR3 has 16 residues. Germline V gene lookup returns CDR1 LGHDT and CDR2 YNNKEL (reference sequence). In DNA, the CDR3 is TGTGCCAGCAGCCAAGGGGGCAACAGGGGCACAGATACGCAGTATTTT. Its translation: CASSQGGNRGTDTQYF.

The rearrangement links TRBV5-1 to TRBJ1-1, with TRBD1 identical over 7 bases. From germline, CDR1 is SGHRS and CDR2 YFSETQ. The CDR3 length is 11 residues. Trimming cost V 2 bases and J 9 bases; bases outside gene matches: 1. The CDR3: CASSLQGKAFF. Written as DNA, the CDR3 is TGCGCCAGCAGCTTACAGGGGAAAGCTTTCTTT.

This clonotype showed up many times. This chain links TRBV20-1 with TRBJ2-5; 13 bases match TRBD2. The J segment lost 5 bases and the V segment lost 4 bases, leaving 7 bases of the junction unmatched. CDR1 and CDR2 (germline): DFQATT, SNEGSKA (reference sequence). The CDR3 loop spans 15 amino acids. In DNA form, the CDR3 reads TGCAGTGCTACCGGGACTAGCGGGATTGGGGAGACCCAGTACTTC. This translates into CSATGTSGIGETQYF.

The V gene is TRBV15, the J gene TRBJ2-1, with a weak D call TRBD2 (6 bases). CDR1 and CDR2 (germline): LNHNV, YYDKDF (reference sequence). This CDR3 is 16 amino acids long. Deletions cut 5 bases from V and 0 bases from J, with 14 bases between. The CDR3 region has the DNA TGTGCCACCAGCGTTTGGGACTTGAGCTCCTACAATGAGCAGTTCTTC. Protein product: CATSVWDLSSYNEQFF.

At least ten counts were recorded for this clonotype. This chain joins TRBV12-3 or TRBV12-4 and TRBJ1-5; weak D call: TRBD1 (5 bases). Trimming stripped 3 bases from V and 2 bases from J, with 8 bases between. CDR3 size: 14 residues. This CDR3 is CASSLGRRNQPQHF. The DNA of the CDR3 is TGTGCCAGCAGTTTGGGGCGGCGCAATCAGCCCCAGCATTTT.

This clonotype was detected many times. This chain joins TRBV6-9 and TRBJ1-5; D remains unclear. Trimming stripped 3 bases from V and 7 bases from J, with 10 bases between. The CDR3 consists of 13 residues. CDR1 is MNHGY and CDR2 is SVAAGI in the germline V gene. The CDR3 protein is CASSYPSGQPQHF. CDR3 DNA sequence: TGTGCCAGCAGTTACCCTTCGGGCCAGCCCCAGCATTTT.